This T cell receptor (beta chain) was documented in a study of low-dose radiotherapy and immunotherapy resistance in tumors. Study-level information: Cohort 2's total reached 13 Gy over 26 weeks, at 1 Gy per fraction every two weeks. Aspirin was taken orally at 300 mg daily by patients, and this continued for four cycles from cycle 1 day 1.

This CDR3 has 17 amino acids. Germline assignment: CDR1 PRHDT and CDR2 FYEKMQ (reference sequence). Trimming removed 5 bases at V and 7 bases at J, with 24 bases between. Alpha- and beta-chain coverage of first-strand cDNA came from TRAV- and TRBV-specific primers. A roughly 21-cycle PCR with a constant-region primer and V-primer adapter amplified TCRs. TCRdb recomputed calls from the reads with MiXCR, one row per CDR3 protein. The sample lists 40,000 or so distinct CDR3 sequences, roughly 28% occurring once. Time point described: before trial treatment. Low-dose radiotherapy, low-dose cyclophosphamide, aspirin, ipilimumab and nivolumab were all given to the donors. Advanced solid tumors lacking tumor-infiltrating lymphocytes characterized eligible patients.

The gene calls are TRBV13 and TRBJ2-1, with D tentatively TRBD2 (7 bases). The sequence came from a male donor with gallbladder cancer. This sample comprised PBMCs, obtained before treatment. CDR3 sequence: CASSTLPQSGGRNEQFF. Written as DNA, the CDR3 is TGTGCCAGCAGCACACTCCCTCAATCGGGGGGCAGGAATGAGCAGTTCTTC.